This entry lists 20 T cell receptor beta chains sequenced from one sample in a study of blood T cell repertoires in COVID-19. The table came from immunoSEQ multiplex PCR; TCRdb's copy has only in-frame clones and leaves some out. The sample records around 220,000 clones, roughly 90% being singletons. Sequencing was performed on PBMCs or T cells enriched from blood (not recorded which). The receptors were gathered from a woman in her twenties or thirties with acute COVID-19.

The CDR3 sequence: CATRPGFSNQPQHF. In nucleotides, the CDR3 is TGTGCCACCCGACCAGGGTTTAGCAATCAGCCCCAGCATTTT. The gene calls are TRBV28 and TRBJ1-5; a possible D gene is TRBD1 (5 bases). The germline gives CDR1 MDHEN, CDR2 SYDVKM. V lost 10 bases and J lost 0, with 13 bases in between. The CDR3 is made up of 14 amino acids.

The chain links TRBV3-1 (or the pseudogene TRBV3-2) to TRBJ1-3; TRBD1 might be the D (6 bases). The CDR3 is 14 amino acids. CDR1 LGHDT and CDR2 YNNKEL come from the germline V gene (reference sequence). Trimming removed 6 bases at V and 8 bases at J, with 17 bases between. The CDR3 coding sequence is TGTGCCAGCAGGGAACAGGGAAGAGGGGACACCATATATTTT. Its protein product is CASREQGRGDTIYF.

V usage is TRBV19 and J usage is TRBJ1-4, with a tentative D call TRBD1 (6 bases). Per germline, CDR1 LNHDA and CDR2 SQIVND (reference sequence). Trimming stripped 6 bases from V and 12 bases from J, with 23 bases between. This CDR3 comprises 15 residues. The CDR3 coding sequence is TGTGCCAGTAGCAAGGACAGCCTGGGTCGGTGGGAACTGTTTTTT. It translates to CASSKDSLGRWELFF.

V usage is TRBV7-9 and J usage is TRBJ1-6; weak D call: TRBD1 (5 bases). The germline V gene has CDR1 SEHNR and CDR2 FQNEAQ (reference sequence). There are 19 residues in the CDR3. The V end was cut by 5 bases, the J end by 2 bases, with 22 bases between. Written as DNA, the CDR3 is TGTGCCAGCAGCCCCCTCAATACCGGGGGATCGGCCTATAATTCACCCCTCCACTTT. Translation: CASSPLNTGGSAYNSPLHF.

J is TRBJ2-7 and V is TRBV27; the match to TRBD1 covers 7 bases. Germline loops: CDR1 MNHEY, CDR2 SMNVEV (reference sequence). The CDR3 runs 13 residues. V dropped 8 bases and J dropped 0; count of bases not matched to a gene: 4. The CDR3 DNA follows: TGTGCCAGCCGACGGGACAGCTCCTACGAGCAGTACTTC. Protein product: CASRRDSSYEQYF.

The J gene is TRBJ1-2, the V gene TRBV4-3; D remains ambiguous. The germline V and J ends were trimmed by 0 bases and 8 bases, with 19 bases remaining between them. CDR1 is LGHNA and CDR2 is YSLEER in the germline V gene. The CDR3 contains 16 residues. This chain's CDR3 is CASSQDGRAEAWGYTF. The DNA for the CDR3 is TGCGCCAGCAGCCAAGATGGTCGTGCAGAGGCTTGGGGCTACACCTTC.

The genes are TRBV10-3 and TRBJ1-2; TRBD1 might be the D (5 bases). The germline gives CDR1 ENHRY, CDR2 SYGVKD. The CDR3 length is 14 residues. V was pared by 0 bases and J by 4 bases, with 9 bases between. The CDR3 bases are TGTGCCATCAGTGAGTCGCAGGGCGGCTATGGCTACACCTTC. This sequence encodes CAISESQGGYGYTF.

CDR3 in DNA: TGTGCCACCAGTGATCCCCGGACAGGATTCAATGGCTACACCTTC. Its translation: CATSDPRTGFNGYTF. The chain links TRBV24-1 to TRBJ1-2; TRBD1 matches 7 bases. Looked up from germline, CDR1 is KGHDR and CDR2 is SFDVKD. The CDR3 consists of 15 residues. V lost 3 bases, J lost 6 bases, and 9 bases stayed unmatched.

In DNA form, the CDR3 reads TGTGCCAGCAGTACCCCCGGGACAGGGGCCTACGAGCAGTACTTC. Encoded protein: CASSTPGTGAYEQYF. The rearrangement uses TRBV6-5 and TRBJ2-7, with 10 bases identical to TRBD1. Germline CDR1 and CDR2: MNHEY and SVGAGI. Trimming removed 5 bases from V and 2 bases from J; junction bases left unmatched: 6. The CDR3 totals 15 residues.

The chain links TRBV28 to TRBJ2-1, with 12 bases matching TRBD2. The germline CDR1 and CDR2 sequences are MDHEN and SYDVKM. The CDR3 consists of 14 residues. Losses at the gene ends were 5 bases for V and 8 bases for J; bases not matched to a gene: 4. CDR3 nucleotides: TGTGCCAGCAGTCTAGCGGGGGGGCGTGATGAGCAGTTCTTC. Protein: CASSLAGGRDEQFF.

The rearrangement joins TRBV4-3 to TRBJ2-7; 8 bases line up with TRBD1. The CDR3 runs 14 residues. Losses at the gene ends were 4 bases for V and 2 bases for J; bases not matched to a gene: 4. The germline CDR1 and CDR2 sequences are LGHNA and YSLEER. The CDR3 DNA reads TGCGCCAGCAGCCCCCGGACAGGGACCTACGAGCAGTACTTC. Encoded protein: CASSPRTGTYEQYF.

The chain uses TRBV18 and TRBJ1-2; the D gene is possibly TRBD1 (5 bases). V lost 3 bases and J lost 3, with 8 bases in between. The CDR3 has 13 amino acids. Germline loops: CDR1 KGHSH, CDR2 LQKENI. CDR3 sequence (DNA): TGTGCCAGCTCACCCACAGGTGACTATGGCTACACCTTC. Residues: CASSPTGDYGYTF.

V and J are TRBV11-2 and TRBJ2-2; D call uncertain. With 0 bases removed from V and 3 bases from J, the gap between germline ends came to 8 bases. Germline V CDR1 and CDR2: SGHAT, FQNNGV. The CDR3 is 15 amino acids. The DNA for the CDR3 is TGTGCCAGCAGCTTAGATTCAGGTCACACCGGGGAGCTGTTTTTT. This encodes CASSLDSGHTGELFF.

The V and J genes are TRBV7-2 and TRBJ2-2, with 8 bases aligning to TRBD1. The CDR3 has 16 residues. V lost 5 bases to trimming and J lost 7 bases; unmatched junction nucleotides: 12. CDR1 and CDR2 from the germline V gene are SGHTA and FQGNSA. CDR3 nucleotide sequence: TGTGCCAGCAGCCCACGACAGGGGACAGACGGCGGGGAGCTGTTTTTT. As protein: CASSPRQGTDGGELFF.

Written as DNA, the CDR3 is TGTGCCAGCAGCGGATCGACTAGCGTGCCCCACAATGAGCAGTTCTTC. It specifies CASSGSTSVPHNEQFF. The chain carries TRBV7-8 and TRBJ2-1; TRBD2 matches 8 bases. J gave up 5 bases and V 5 bases, and 11 bases lay outside the gene matches. From germline, CDR1 is SGHVS and CDR2 FQNEAQ. This CDR3 spans 16 amino acids.

The rearrangement uses TRBV9 and TRBJ2-2; 8 bases match TRBD2. After removal of 4 bases from V and 2 bases from J, the junction contained 7 bases not matched to a gene. The CDR3 has 16 amino acids. The V gene's germline CDR1 is SGDLS and CDR2 YYNGEE. In DNA, the CDR3 is TGTGCCAGCAGCCCACGAGCGGGAGTAAACACCGGGGAGCTGTTTTTT. It yields the protein CASSPRAGVNTGELFF.

This clone was found once. Here the CDR3 reads CAISGRQGGEQFF. CDR3 DNA sequence: TGTGCCATCAGCGGGAGACAGGGGGGTGAGCAGTTCTTC. The chain is built from TRBV10-3 and TRBJ2-1; 9 nucleotides line up with TRBD1. V lost 6 bases and J lost 9; bases outside the gene matches: 6. The V gene's germline CDR1 is ENHRY and CDR2 SYGVKD. This CDR3 has 13 amino acids.

The chain has TRBV5-4 and TRBJ2-7; 8 nucleotides line up with TRBD1. Germline CDR1 reads SGHNT; CDR2 reads YYREEE (reference sequence). This CDR3 region has 14 residues. The ends lost 4 bases at V and 2 bases at J; junction bases unmatched: 5. The CDR3 sequence is CASSVDRDTYEQYF. In DNA, the CDR3 is TGTGCCAGCAGCGTGGACAGGGACACCTACGAGCAGTACTTC.

A single count supports this clone. The chain couples TRBV3-1 (or the pseudogene TRBV3-2) to TRBJ2-5, with D possibly being TRBD2 (6 bases). Germline CDR1 reads LGHDT; CDR2 reads YNNKEL (reference sequence). The V end was cut by 0 bases, the J end by 6 bases, with 20 bases between. The CDR3 contains 17 residues. DNA for the CDR3: TGTGCCAGCAGCCAAGATCTTGGCGGGGCGGCCCGAAAGACCCAGTACTTC. Its translation is CASSQDLGGAARKTQYF.

CDR3 in amino acids: CAISEVSADTQYF. CDR3 bases: TGTGCCATCAGTGAGGTGAGCGCAGATACGCAGTATTTT. V and J are TRBV10-3 and TRBJ2-3; D unresolved. The V and J ends lost 2 bases and 4 bases respectively, with 7 bases between them. Germline CDR1 reads ENHRY; CDR2 reads SYGVKD. This CDR3 has 13 amino acids.